This TCR beta chain appears in the sequencing data of a study of shared clonotypes between healthy human individuals. CDR3 length: 15 residues. Per germline, CDR1 LNHDA and CDR2 SQIVND (reference sequence). V lost 5 bases and J lost 0, with 11 bases in between. Repertoires were generated with immunoSEQ multiplex PCR, while TCRdb's copy carries only in-frame clones and drops some. The sample records 550,000 to 850,000 clones, approximately 79% being singletons. This receptor was identified in a woman aged 25 to 39 in good health. The sequenced sample was memory CD4+ T cells sorted from blood. Stated subset: CD45RA-negative fraction. V is TRBV19 and J is TRBJ2-4; D is undetermined. The CDR3 region is CASSSSRLAKNIQYF. CDR3 sequence (DNA): TGTGCCAGTAGTTCGTCTAGGTTAGCCAAAAACATTCAGTACTTC.